This T cell receptor beta chain was captured in a study of beta chain features in type 1 diabetes. Remarks on this clone: Its antigen is still unknown.

Reverse transcribing all isolated RNA meant expressed TCRB transcripts were sequenced. Produced via immunoSEQ multiplex PCR; TCRdb's table is partial and in-frame only. The profile covers some 200,000 clones, with 16% appearing a single time and approximately 0.086% taken by the ten largest. This CDR3 has 15 amino acids. The germline CDR1 and CDR2 sequences are SGHTA and FQGNSA. The germline V and J ends were trimmed by 1 base and 2 bases, with 12 bases remaining between them. Study results and caveats: All four CD4+ subsets from Type 1 diabetes patients carried moderately but significantly shorter TCRB CDR3s.

The sequence was collected from a man between 25 and 39 years old with type 1 diabetes. The sequencing sample was made of naive CD4+ T cells from blood. The V call is TRBV7-2, the J call TRBJ2-7; tentatively, D is TRBD1 (5 bases). Written as DNA, the CDR3 is TGTGCCAGCAGCTTAGTACCAGGGTACGCCTACGAGCAGTACTTC. Translated, it gives CASSLVPGYAYEQYF.